This T cell receptor beta chain was identified during a study of beta chain features in type 1 diabetes. Regarding the study as a whole: Across all four CD4+ subsets, people with type 1 diabetes showed modestly shorter TCRB CDR3s.

This clone was detected only a few times. What it recognizes is unknown. Naive, central memory, regulatory and stem cell-like memory cells within the CD4+ compartment were sorted using CD45RO/CCR7/CD25/CD127/CD95/CD27. Sorting produced populations that all topped 95% purity. Investigators reverse transcribed all isolated RNA, so they sequenced expressed TCRB transcripts. The table came from immunoSEQ multiplex PCR; TCRdb's copy has only in-frame clones and leaves some out. The table lists about 370,000 clones, 8.5% to 10% of them singletons. The sequenced material came from central memory CD4+ T cells from blood. The receptor was derived from a man aged 30-40 years with type 1 diabetes.

In DNA form, the CDR3 reads TGTGCCAGTACCTCCCTCTCTGGGGAAAGGTACAATGAGCAGTTCTTC. Protein product: CASTSLSGERYNEQFF. V gene TRBV19 combines with J gene TRBJ2-1; the D is unclear. V lost 7 bases, J lost 4 bases, and 20 bases lay in between. Looked up from germline, CDR1 is LNHDA and CDR2 is SQIVND (reference sequence). CDR3 length: 16 amino acids.